One sample yielded the 26 T cell receptor beta chains listed below, sequenced in a study of technical replicates of blood from a handful of donors. Assay: immunoSEQ multiplex PCR; the TCRdb copy retains only in-frame clones and omits some. The top ten hold around 3% of the sample, which has tens of thousands of clones, approximately 94% seen once. The sequenced sample consisted of PBMCs. These receptor sequences come from a human donor in good health. Some clones in this sample may be carry-over from other donors' samples.

The V and J genes are TRBV13 and TRBJ1-2, with a weak D call TRBD1 (5 bases). The CDR3 is made up of 18 amino acids. Germline CDR1 reads PRHDT; CDR2 reads FYEKMQ (reference sequence). With 0 bases removed from V and 7 bases from J, the gap between germline ends came to 24 bases. As DNA, the CDR3 is TGTGCCAGCAGCTTAGGCCGTCCGCTTCGGGGGACCTATGGTGGCTACACCTTC. This codes for CASSLGRPLRGTYGGYTF.

This chain uses TRBV6-1 with TRBJ2-1; 7 nucleotides agree with TRBD2. The CDR3 runs to 14 residues. The germline V gene encodes CDR1 MNHNS and CDR2 SASEGT. V shed 1 base, J shed 10 bases, and the junction held 7 bases outside the gene matches. The CDR3 nucleotides are TGTGCCAGCAGTGAAGGGACTAGTTCAAAGGAGCAGTTCTTC. It yields the protein CASSEGTSSKEQFF.

This chain connects TRBV4-2 to TRBJ2-7, with 8 bases identical to TRBD2. The ends lost 1 base at V and 2 bases at J; junction bases unmatched: 4. There are 15 residues in the CDR3. The germline V gene encodes CDR1 LGHNA and CDR2 YNFKEQ. The CDR3 sequence is CASSQGAGGPYEQYF. DNA of the CDR3: TGTGCCAGCAGCCAAGGGGCGGGGGGCCCCTACGAGCAGTACTTC.

This chain links TRBV7-8 with TRBJ2-7; 7 positions match TRBD1. The CDR3 covers 13 residues. In germline, CDR1 is SGHVS, CDR2 FQNEAQ. The V gene end was trimmed by 3 bases and the J gene end by 3 bases; junction bases not matched to a gene: 2. Here the CDR3 reads CASSFRQGYEQYF. The CDR3, as DNA: TGTGCCAGCAGCTTCCGACAGGGCTACGAGCAGTACTTC.

The chain links TRBV5-5 to TRBJ1-6; TRBD1 aligns across 11 bases. Germline values: CDR1 SGHKS, CDR2 YYEKEE (reference sequence). The trim removed 3 bases at V and 9 bases at J, leaving 5 bases unmatched. CDR3 size: 15 residues. The CDR3 here is CASSSTGTGGSPLHF. As DNA, the CDR3 is TGTGCCAGCAGCTCCACCGGGACAGGGGGTTCACCCCTCCACTTT.

The chain employs TRBV6-1 and TRBJ1-5; 12 bases align to TRBD1. Germline CDR1 reads MNHNS; CDR2 reads SASEGT. The CDR3 totals 17 residues. V was pared by 4 bases and J by 0 bases, with 4 bases of the junction left unmatched. CDR3: CASSGDRGPYSNQPQHF. The CDR3 region has the DNA TGTGCCAGCAGTGGGGACAGGGGGCCCTATAGCAATCAGCCCCAGCATTTT.

This clone came up once. This chain links TRBV2 with TRBJ1-4; TRBD1 agrees at 8 bases. Germline values: CDR1 SNHLY, CDR2 FYNNEI. V shed 6 bases and J 11 bases; nucleotides not matched to a gene: 14. The CDR3 spans 15 residues. Here the CDR3 reads CASRDDRGGLEKLFF. In DNA form, the CDR3 reads TGTGCCAGCAGAGACGACAGGGGAGGATTAGAGAAACTGTTTTTT.

The rearrangement uses TRBV7-2 and TRBJ1-5; 10 bases agree with TRBD1. From germline, CDR1 is SGHTA and CDR2 FQGNSA. This CDR3 region has 15 residues. The trim removed 4 bases at V and 5 bases at J, leaving 5 bases unmatched. CDR3 sequence reads: CASSSDRGLHQPQHF. DNA of the CDR3: TGTGCCAGCAGCTCGGACAGGGGGTTGCATCAGCCCCAGCATTTT.

This chain links TRBV15 with TRBJ1-3; no clear D. The CDR3 length is 14 residues. V was trimmed by 2 bases and J by 0 bases, leaving 5 bases between them. Germline CDR1 and CDR2: LNHNV and YYDKDF (reference sequence). CDR3 nucleotide sequence: TGTGCCACCAGCAGACCACTCTCTGGAAACACCATATATTTT. This translates into CATSRPLSGNTIYF.

The chain is built from TRBV5-4 and TRBJ1-2; D not resolved. The V end lost 7 bases, the J end lost 2 bases, and 9 bases lay between the germline ends. The CDR3 runs 12 residues. Per germline, CDR1 SGHNT and CDR2 YYREEE (reference sequence). The CDR3 here is CASHRENYGYTF. The CDR3 region has the DNA TGTGCCAGCCATAGGGAGAACTATGGCTACACCTTC.

The chain has TRBV10-3 and TRBJ1-5, with 7 bases fitting TRBD1. The CDR3 has 15 amino acids. V shed 2 bases, J shed 2 bases, and the junction held 3 bases outside the gene matches. Germline V gene sequence: CDR1 ENHRY, CDR2 SYGVKD. The CDR3 bases are TGTGCCATCAGTGAGGGAGGGGGCGGCAATCAGCCCCAGCATTTT. This sequence encodes CAISEGGGGNQPQHF.

V usage is TRBV5-5 and J usage is TRBJ1-1; D not resolved. Trimming took off 0 bases at V and 1 base at J, with 10 bases between the two ends. In germline, CDR1 is SGHKS, CDR2 YYEKEE (reference sequence). The CDR3 length is 15 residues. The CDR3 loop is CASSLAVAGNTEAFF. The DNA for the CDR3 is TGTGCCAGCAGCTTGGCCGTTGCAGGGAACACTGAAGCTTTCTTT. The full variable domain, its missing parts supplied by reference TRBV5-5 and TRBJ1-1, is DAGVTQSPTHLIKTRGQQVTLRCSPISGHKSVSWYQQVLGQGPQFIFQYYEKEERGRGNFPDRFSARQFPNYSSELNVNALLLGDSALYLCASSLAVAGNTEAFFGQGTRLTVV.

V and J are TRBV18 and TRBJ1-4; D unclear. Per the germline V gene, CDR1 is KGHSH and CDR2 is LQKENI. Trimming removed 3 bases from V and 7 bases from J, with 6 bases in between. There are 12 residues in the CDR3. As DNA, the CDR3 is TGTGCCAGCTCACCCCGCGGTGAAAAACTGTTTTTT. This gives the protein CASSPRGEKLFF.

The chain uses TRBV5-1 and TRBJ2-5; D may be TRBD2 (6 bases). With 7 bases removed from V and 2 bases from J, the gap between germline ends came to 18 bases. In germline, CDR1 is SGHRS, CDR2 YFSETQ. The CDR3 extends over 15 amino acids. In DNA, the CDR3 is TGCGCCAGCTCGGAGGGTCTAGGGCCACAAGAGACCCAGTACTTC. It translates to CASSEGLGPQETQYF.

Only one count was recorded for this clone. This rearrangement joins TRBV18 to TRBJ2-3, with 8 positions matching TRBD2. J lost 6 bases, V lost 2 bases, and 4 bases had no gene match. CDR1 KGHSH and CDR2 LQKENI come from the germline V gene. There are 14 residues in the CDR3. CDR3 in amino acids: CASSPAGGRDTQYF. CDR3 in DNA: TGTGCCAGCTCACCAGCCGGCGGGAGGGATACGCAGTATTTT. Based on the CDR3 plus reference TRBV18 and TRBJ2-3, the full variable domain is NAGVMQNPRHLVRRRGQEARLRCSPMKGHSHVYWYRQLPEEGLKFMVYLQKENIIDESGMPKERFSAEFPKEGPSILRIQQVVRGDSAAYFCASSPAGGRDTQYFGPGTRLTVL.

This clone was observed a single time. This sequence joins TRBV9 and TRBJ2-3, with a possible D match to TRBD2 (6 bases). The CDR3 extends over 16 amino acids. Germline CDR1 is SGDLS and CDR2 is YYNGEE. V lost 1 base, J lost 0 bases, and 12 bases lay in between. CDR3 sequence: CASSVFGGTSTDTQYF. The CDR3 DNA reads TGTGCCAGCAGCGTATTTGGCGGGACTAGCACAGATACGCAGTATTTT.

The genes are TRBV7-9 and TRBJ2-4; D is perhaps TRBD1 (5 bases). CDR3 size: 15 residues. Germline values: CDR1 SEHNR, CDR2 FQNEAQ (reference sequence). Trimming took 4 bases from V and 0 from J, leaving 10 bases between them. The CDR3 here is CASSSETVAKNIQYF. The CDR3 DNA is TGTGCCAGCAGCTCAGAGACAGTAGCCAAAAACATTCAGTACTTC.

The gene calls are TRBV30 and TRBJ2-1; maybe TRBD1 (6 bases). The germline CDR1 and CDR2 sequences are GTSNPN and SVGIG (reference sequence). The V and J ends lost 4 bases and 4 bases respectively, with 11 bases between them. The CDR3 is 13 amino acids. As DNA, the CDR3 is TGTGCCTGGACCGGGACATCGTACAATGAGCAGTTCTTC. This codes for CAWTGTSYNEQFF.

This clone was seen a single time. The chain carries TRBV6-6 and TRBJ1-1; TRBD1 is a possible D gene (5 bases). This CDR3 is 14 amino acids long. Trimming stripped 2 bases from V and 1 base from J, with 8 bases between. Germline V gene data show CDR1 as MNHNY and CDR2 as SVGAGI (reference sequence). The CDR3 region has the DNA TGTGCCAGCAGTTACACCAGGGAGAACACTGAAGCTTTCTTT. Its translation is CASSYTRENTEAFF.

The chain links TRBV7-8 to TRBJ2-7; TRBD1 matches at 11 bases. The CDR3 covers 17 residues. Trimming cost V 5 bases and J 1 base; bases outside gene matches: 10. The germline V gene encodes CDR1 SGHVS and CDR2 FQNEAQ. CDR3 sequence (DNA): TGTGCCAGCAGCCCCCCCGAGAGGGACAGGGGGTCCTACGAGCAGTACTTC. Residues: CASSPPERDRGSYEQYF.

The V gene is TRBV4-3, the J gene TRBJ1-2, with D maybe TRBD1 (5 bases). Germline lookup yields CDR1 LGHNA and CDR2 YSLEER. The CDR3 is made up of 14 amino acids. Between the trimmed V and J ends, which lost 2 bases and 8 bases, there was a span of 15 bases. DNA of the CDR3: TGCGCCAGCAGCCAACCCGGCGGGGGTCACGGCTACACCTTC. The encoded protein is CASSQPGGGHGYTF.

A single count supports this clone. The V call is TRBV12-5, the J call TRBJ2-7; perhaps TRBD1 as D (6 bases). The V end lost 9 bases, the J end lost 6 bases, and 24 bases lay between the germline ends. This CDR3 contains 15 residues. Germline lookup yields CDR1 LGHNT and CDR2 FRNRAP. CDR3 sequence reads: CARRSPTGCISEQYF. DNA of the CDR3: TGTGCTAGACGCTCCCCCACAGGGTGCATCTCCGAGCAGTACTTC.

The V and J genes are TRBV7-2 and TRBJ2-2; 8 bases map to TRBD1. With 5 bases clipped from V and 6 bases from J, the junction kept 11 bases outside the gene matches. The germline V gene encodes CDR1 SGHTA and CDR2 FQGNSA. The CDR3 is 16 residues long. The CDR3 DNA reads as TGTGCCAGCAGCGTTGACAGGGGAGAATCGGCCGGGGAGCTGTTTTTT. Its protein product is CASSVDRGESAGELFF.

The genes are TRBV5-4 and TRBJ1-2; D might be TRBD1 (6 bases). The CDR3 consists of 14 residues. V gave up 2 bases and J gave up 2 bases, with 10 bases separating them. CDR1 and CDR2 (germline): SGHNT, YYREEE (reference sequence). In nucleotides, the CDR3 is TGTGCCAGCAGCTTTCGGGGGGGCAACTATGGCTACACCTTC. Translating it yields CASSFRGGNYGYTF.

V is TRBV9 and J is TRBJ2-3; 7 bases fit TRBD1. V trimming: 4 bases; J trimming: 5 bases; junction bases outside the gene matches: 10. Germline CDR1 is SGDLS and CDR2 is YYNGEE. The CDR3 is made up of 15 amino acids. The CDR3 coding sequence is TGTGCCAGCAGCCCCCAGAACAGGGGTTTAGATACGCAGTATTTT. Its protein product is CASSPQNRGLDTQYF.

The chain carries TRBV5-6 and TRBJ1-2; D may be TRBD1 (6 bases). Looked up from germline, CDR1 is SGHDT and CDR2 is YYEEEE. Trimming removed 0 bases from V and 7 bases from J, with 22 bases in between. The CDR3 has 17 residues. CDR3 nucleotide sequence: TGTGCCAGCAGCTTGGCCGTTCGAGCGGGGGGCGATGGTGGCTACACCTTC. The encoded protein is CASSLAVRAGGDGGYTF.